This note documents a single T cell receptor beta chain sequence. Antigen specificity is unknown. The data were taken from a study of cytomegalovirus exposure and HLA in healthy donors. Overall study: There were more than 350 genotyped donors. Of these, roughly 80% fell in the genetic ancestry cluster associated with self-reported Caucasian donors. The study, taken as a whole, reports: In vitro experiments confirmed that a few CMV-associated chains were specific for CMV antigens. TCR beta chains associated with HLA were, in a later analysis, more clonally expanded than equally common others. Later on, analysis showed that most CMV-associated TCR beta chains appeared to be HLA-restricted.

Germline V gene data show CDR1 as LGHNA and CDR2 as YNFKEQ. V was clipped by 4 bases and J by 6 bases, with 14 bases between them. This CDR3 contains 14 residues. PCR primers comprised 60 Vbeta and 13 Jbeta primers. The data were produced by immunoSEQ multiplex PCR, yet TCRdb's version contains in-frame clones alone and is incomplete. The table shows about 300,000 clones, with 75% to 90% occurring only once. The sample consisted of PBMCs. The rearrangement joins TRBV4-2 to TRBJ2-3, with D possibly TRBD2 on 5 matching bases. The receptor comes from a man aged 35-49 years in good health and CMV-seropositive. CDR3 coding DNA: TGTGCCAGCAGCCCTGAGGGCGTCGGGGATACGCAGTATTTT. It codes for CASSPEGVGDTQYF.